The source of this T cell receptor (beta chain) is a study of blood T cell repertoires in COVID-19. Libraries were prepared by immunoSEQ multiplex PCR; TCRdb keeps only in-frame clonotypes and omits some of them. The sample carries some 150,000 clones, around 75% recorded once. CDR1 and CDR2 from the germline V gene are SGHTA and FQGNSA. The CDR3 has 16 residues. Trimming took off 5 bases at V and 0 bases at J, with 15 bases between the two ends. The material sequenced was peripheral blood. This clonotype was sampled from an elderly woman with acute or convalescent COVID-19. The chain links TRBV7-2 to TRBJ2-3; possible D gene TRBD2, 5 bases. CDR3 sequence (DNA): TGTGCCAGCAGCCCGGGAAAGGGCAGCAGCACAGATACGCAGTATTTT. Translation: CASSPGKGSSTDTQYF.